The 15 T cell receptor beta chains given below trace back to one sample, sequenced in a study of Ad26.COV2.S vaccination and SARS-CoV-2 variants. This table comes from immunoSEQ multiplex PCR, and its TCRdb copy is limited to in-frame clones, with some not included. The table has about 350,000 clones, about 85% seen once. Regarding treatment: about 20 received Ad26.COV2.S at low or high dose, single or two shots; 5 received placebo; per-sample allocation not given. The samples were gathered on day 63 after the first injection of vaccine or placebo. The sequenced sample was peripheral blood, obtained in a trial of Ad26.COV2.S vaccine versus placebo. The source of these receptors is a person aged 18-60 years who received the Ad26.COV2.S COVID-19 vaccine or a placebo.

The rearrangement links TRBV25-1 to TRBJ1-3; D remains unclear. In germline, CDR1 is MGHDK, CDR2 SYGVNS. The V end was cut by 0 bases, the J end by 0 bases, with 6 bases between. The CDR3 covers 15 residues. The CDR3, as DNA: TGTGCCAGCAGTGAATACGGGCACTCTGGAAACACCATATATTTT. Its translation: CASSEYGHSGNTIYF.

The chain uses TRBV10-3 and TRBJ1-1; D unresolved. The CDR3 has 13 residues. Germline CDR1 ENHRY, CDR2 SYGVKD. The DNA of the CDR3 is TGTGCTACCGGAGGTGGGAAGAACACTGAAGCTTTCTTT. Protein product: CATGGGKNTEAFF.

V and J are TRBV28 and TRBJ1-1, with unresolved D. From germline, CDR1 is MDHEN and CDR2 SYDVKM. V was pared by 2 bases and J by 9 bases, with 10 bases between. CDR3 length: 12 residues. CDR3 nucleotide sequence: TGTGCCAGCAGTTTAGTTCCCAATAAAGCTTTCTTT. Its protein product is CASSLVPNKAFF.

The chain is built from TRBV5-4 and TRBJ1-2, with 9 positions matching TRBD1. The junction had 13 bases not matched to a gene; V was cut back by 4 bases and J by 0 bases. The CDR3 sequence is 18 residues long. Germline CDR1 and CDR2: SGHNT and YYREEE (reference sequence). CDR3 nucleotide sequence: TGTGCCAGCAGCCCCCCCCGTGACAGGGGGAGATCTAACTATGGCTACACCTTC. Translation: CASSPPRDRGRSNYGYTF.

The genes are TRBV7-9 and TRBJ1-6, with 7 bases identical to TRBD1. This CDR3 region has 16 residues. Germline-derived CDR1 and CDR2 are SEHNR and FQNEAQ (reference sequence). Germline trimming cut 0 bases from V and 5 bases from J; bases unmatched to any gene: 4. The CDR3 bases are TGTGCCAGCAGCTTAGCGGCGGGACAGCATAATTCACCCCTCCACTTT. This translates into CASSLAAGQHNSPLHF.

V gene TRBV29-1 combines with J gene TRBJ2-1; D perhaps matches TRBD1 (5 bases). Trimming removed 4 bases at V and 10 bases at J, with 14 bases between. The CDR3 runs to 12 residues. Germline V CDR1 and CDR2: SQVTM, ANQGSEA. The CDR3 protein is CSVGGRGREQFF. The CDR3 DNA reads as TGCAGCGTTGGGGGCCGCGGCAGGGAGCAGTTCTTC.

The rearrangement links TRBV3-1 (or the pseudogene TRBV3-2) to TRBJ2-4; tentatively, D is TRBD2 (6 bases). The V gene's germline CDR1 is LGHDT and CDR2 YNNKEL (reference sequence). V lost 0 bases and J 7 bases, leaving 13 bases between the germline ends. This CDR3 contains 15 residues. The CDR3, as DNA: TGTGCCAGCAGCCAAGATCGGGGGAATCGGAACATTCAGTACTTC. Translation gives CASSQDRGNRNIQYF.

The chain has TRBV5-1 and TRBJ1-1; TRBD1 might be the D (5 bases). This CDR3 has 16 residues. Germline lookup yields CDR1 SGHRS and CDR2 YFSETQ. Trimming pared 2 bases from V and 0 bases from J, leaving 14 bases between. CDR3 nucleotide sequence: TGCGCCAGCAGCTTAGAAGGGGTTGGAATGAACACTGAAGCTTTCTTT. Its translation is CASSLEGVGMNTEAFF.

The chain carries TRBV9 and TRBJ2-3, with 8 nucleotides matching TRBD2. The ends lost 1 base at V and 4 bases at J; junction bases unmatched: 2. Germline CDR1 SGDLS, CDR2 YYNGEE. There are 14 residues in the CDR3. CDR3 in DNA: TGTGCCAGCAGCGTACGGACTAGCCCAGATACGCAGTATTTT. Its translation: CASSVRTSPDTQYF.

There are many counts of this clone. The V and J genes are TRBV19 and TRBJ2-7; D not certain. The germline V gene has CDR1 LNHDA and CDR2 SQIVND (reference sequence). V lost 3 bases and J 0 bases, leaving 12 bases between the germline ends. The CDR3 spans 15 residues. CDR3 nucleotide sequence: TGTGCCAGTAGTATTCGCCCCCTCGCCTCCTACGAGCAGTACTTC. It yields the protein CASSIRPLASYEQYF.

The chain joins TRBV5-5 to TRBJ1-2; no clear D gene. The CDR3 is 14 residues long. V dropped 3 bases and J dropped 2 bases, with 11 bases sitting between them. CDR1 and CDR2 from the germline V gene are SGHKS and YYEKEE (reference sequence). CDR3 coding DNA: TGTGCCAGCAGCTCCCATCCGGGGAACTATGGCTACACCTTC. It translates to CASSSHPGNYGYTF.

The genes are TRBV7-2 and TRBJ2-7; 9 bases are shared with TRBD1. There are 14 residues in the CDR3. The trim removed 3 bases at V and 5 bases at J, leaving 5 bases unmatched. Germline V lookup: CDR1 SGHTA, CDR2 FQGNSA. CDR3 in amino acids: CASSFRTGAHEQYF. In DNA form, the CDR3 reads TGTGCCAGCAGCTTTAGGACAGGGGCCCACGAGCAGTACTTC. The whole variable domain, filled in from reference TRBV7-2 and TRBJ2-7, reads GAGVSQSPSNKVTEKGKDVELRCDPISGHTALYWYRQSLGQGLEFLIYFQGNSAPDKSGLPSDRFSAERTGGSVSTLTIQRTQQEDSAVYLCASSFRTGAHEQYFGPGTRLTVT.

The chain recombines TRBV28 with TRBJ2-5; D uncertain. With 9 bases removed from V and 5 bases from J, the gap between germline ends came to 10 bases. The CDR3 sequence is 11 residues long. Germline lookup yields CDR1 MDHEN and CDR2 SYDVKM. Here the CDR3 reads CASTGWETQYF. Written as DNA, the CDR3 is TGTGCCAGTACTGGGTGGGAGACCCAGTACTTC.

CDR3 nucleotides: TGTGCCAGTAGTACAACAGGGGTCTACGAGCAGTACTTC. It translates to CASSTTGVYEQYF. This sequence joins TRBV19 and TRBJ2-7, with TRBD1 identical over 7 bases. V was pared by 4 bases and J by 3 bases, with 3 bases of the junction left unmatched. From germline, CDR1 is LNHDA and CDR2 SQIVND (reference sequence). The CDR3 loop spans 13 amino acids.

The chain is built from TRBV5-8 and TRBJ1-2, with D unclear. V gave up 2 bases and J gave up 8 bases, with 7 bases separating them. From germline, CDR1 is SGHTS and CDR2 YDEGEE. CDR3 length equals 11 residues. This CDR3 reads CASSFRVGYTF. The CDR3 DNA follows: TGTGCCAGCAGCTTCCGGGTAGGCTACACCTTC. The full variable domain, rest sourced from reference TRBV5-8 and TRBJ1-2, is EAGVTQSPTHLIKTRGQQATLRCSPISGHTSVYWYQQALGLGLQFLLWYDEGEERNRGNFPPRFSGRQFPNYSSELNVNALELEDSALYLCASSFRVGYTFGSGTRLTVV.